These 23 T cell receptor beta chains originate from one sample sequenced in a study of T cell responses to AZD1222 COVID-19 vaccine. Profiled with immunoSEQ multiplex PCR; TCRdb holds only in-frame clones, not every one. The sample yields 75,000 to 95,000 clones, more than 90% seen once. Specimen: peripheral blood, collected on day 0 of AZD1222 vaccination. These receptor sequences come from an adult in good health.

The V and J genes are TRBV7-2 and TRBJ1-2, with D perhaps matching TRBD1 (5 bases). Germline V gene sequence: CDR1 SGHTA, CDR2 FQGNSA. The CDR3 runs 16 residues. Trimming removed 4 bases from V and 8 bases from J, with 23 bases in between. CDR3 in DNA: TGTGCCAGCAGCTCAAGAGGGACTTCCCCGCGGGACGGCTACACCTTC. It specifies CASSSRGTSPRDGYTF.

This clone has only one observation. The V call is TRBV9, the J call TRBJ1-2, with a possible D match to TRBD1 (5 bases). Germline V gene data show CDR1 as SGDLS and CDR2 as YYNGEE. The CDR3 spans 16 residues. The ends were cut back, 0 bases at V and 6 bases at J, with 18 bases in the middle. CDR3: CASSVGSGFEGHGYTF. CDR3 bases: TGTGCCAGCAGCGTAGGTAGCGGGTTTGAGGGGCATGGCTACACCTTC.

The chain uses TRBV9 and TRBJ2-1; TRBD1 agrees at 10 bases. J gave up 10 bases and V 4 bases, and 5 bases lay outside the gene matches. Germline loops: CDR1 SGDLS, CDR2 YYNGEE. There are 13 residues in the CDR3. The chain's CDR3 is CASSYGTGEEQFF. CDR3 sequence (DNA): TGTGCCAGCAGCTATGGGACAGGGGAGGAGCAGTTCTTC. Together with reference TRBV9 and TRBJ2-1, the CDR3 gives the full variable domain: DSGVTQTPKHLITATGQRVTLRCSPRSGDLSVYWYQQSLDQGLQFLIQYYNGEERAKGNILERFSAQQFPDLHSELNLSSLELGDSALYFCASSYGTGEEQFFGPGTRLTVL.

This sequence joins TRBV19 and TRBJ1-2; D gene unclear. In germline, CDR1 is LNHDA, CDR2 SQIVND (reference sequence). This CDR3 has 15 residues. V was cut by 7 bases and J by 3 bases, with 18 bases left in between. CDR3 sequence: CASKVASQADYGYTF. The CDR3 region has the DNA TGTGCCAGTAAGGTTGCTAGCCAGGCCGACTATGGCTACACCTTC.

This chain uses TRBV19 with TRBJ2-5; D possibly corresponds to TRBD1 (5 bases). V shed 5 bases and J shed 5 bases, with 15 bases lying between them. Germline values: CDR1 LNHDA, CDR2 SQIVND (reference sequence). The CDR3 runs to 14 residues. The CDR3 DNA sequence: TGTGCCAGTAGTCAAGGCCCAGGGCAGGAGACCCAGTACTTC. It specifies CASSQGPGQETQYF.

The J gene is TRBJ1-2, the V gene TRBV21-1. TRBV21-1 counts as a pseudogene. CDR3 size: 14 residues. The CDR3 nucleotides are TGTGCCAGCAGCCCCCCGGGCCCAGAGTCCGGCTACACCTTC. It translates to CASSPPGPESGYTF.

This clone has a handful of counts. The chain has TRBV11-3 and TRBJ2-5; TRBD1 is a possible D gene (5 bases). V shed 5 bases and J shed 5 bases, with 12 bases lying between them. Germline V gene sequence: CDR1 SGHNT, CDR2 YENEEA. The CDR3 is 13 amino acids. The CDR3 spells CASSLPGYETQYF. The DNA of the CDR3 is TGTGCCAGCAGCCTACCAGGGTACGAGACCCAGTACTTC. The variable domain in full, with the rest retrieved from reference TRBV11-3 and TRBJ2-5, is EAGVVQSPRYKIIEKKQPVAFWCNPISGHNTLYWYLQNLGQGPELLIRYENEEAVDDSQLPKDRFSAERLKGVDSTLKIQPAELGDSAVYLCASSLPGYETQYFGPGTRLLVL.

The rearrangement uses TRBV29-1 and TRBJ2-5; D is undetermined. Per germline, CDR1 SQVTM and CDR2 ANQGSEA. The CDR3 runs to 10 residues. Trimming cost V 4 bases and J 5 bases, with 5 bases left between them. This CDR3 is CSVGPETQYF. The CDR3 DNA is TGCAGCGTTGGACCGGAGACCCAGTACTTC.

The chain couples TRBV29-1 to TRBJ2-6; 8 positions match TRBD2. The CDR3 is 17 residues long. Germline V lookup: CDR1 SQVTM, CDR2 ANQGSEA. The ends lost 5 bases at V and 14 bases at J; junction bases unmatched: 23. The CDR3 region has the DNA TGCAGCGTTCAACTCGGACTAGCATACAAAGCGGGCCAACTCCTGACTTTC. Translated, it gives CSVQLGLAYKAGQLLTF.

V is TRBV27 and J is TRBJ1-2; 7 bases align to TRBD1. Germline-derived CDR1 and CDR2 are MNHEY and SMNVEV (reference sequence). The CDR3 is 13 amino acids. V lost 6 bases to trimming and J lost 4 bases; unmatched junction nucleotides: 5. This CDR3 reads CASSKDRAYGYTF. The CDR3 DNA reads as TGTGCCAGCAGCAAAGACAGGGCCTATGGCTACACCTTC.

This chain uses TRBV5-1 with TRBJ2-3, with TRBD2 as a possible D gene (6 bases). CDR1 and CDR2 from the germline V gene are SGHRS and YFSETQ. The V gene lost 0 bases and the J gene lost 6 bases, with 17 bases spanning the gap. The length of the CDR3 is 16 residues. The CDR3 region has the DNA TGCGCCAGCAGCTTGGCCGTACTAGCAACCACGGATACGCAGTATTTT. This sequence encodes CASSLAVLATTDTQYF.

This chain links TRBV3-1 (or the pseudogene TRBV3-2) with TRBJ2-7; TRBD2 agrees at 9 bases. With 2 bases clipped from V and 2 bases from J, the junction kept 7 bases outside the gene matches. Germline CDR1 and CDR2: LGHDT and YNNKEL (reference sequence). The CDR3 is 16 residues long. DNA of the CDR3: TGTGCCAGCAGCCAACTAGCGGGAAAAGGCCCCTACGAGCAGTACTTC. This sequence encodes CASSQLAGKGPYEQYF.

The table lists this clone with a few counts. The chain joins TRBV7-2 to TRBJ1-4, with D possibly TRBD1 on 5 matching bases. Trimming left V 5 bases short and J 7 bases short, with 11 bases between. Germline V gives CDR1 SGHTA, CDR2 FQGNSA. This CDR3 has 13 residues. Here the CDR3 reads CASSAWGGEKLFF. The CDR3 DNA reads TGTGCCAGCAGCGCGTGGGGGGGTGAAAAACTGTTTTTT.

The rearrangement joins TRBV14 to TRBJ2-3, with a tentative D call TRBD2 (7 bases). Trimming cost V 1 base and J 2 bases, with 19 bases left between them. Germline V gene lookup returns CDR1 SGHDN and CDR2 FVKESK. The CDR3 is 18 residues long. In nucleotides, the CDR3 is TGTGCCAGCAGCCAAGTCGAGGGGGGGCCAGCTTTCACAGATACGCAGTATTTT. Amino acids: CASSQVEGGPAFTDTQYF.

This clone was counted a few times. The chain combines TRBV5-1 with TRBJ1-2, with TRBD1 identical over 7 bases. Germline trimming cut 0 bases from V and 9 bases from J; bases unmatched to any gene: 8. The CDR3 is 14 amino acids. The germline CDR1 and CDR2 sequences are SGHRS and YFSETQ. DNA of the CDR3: TGCGCCAGCAGCTTGGCCGTAGGGACAGACAGCTACACCTTC. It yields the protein CASSLAVGTDSYTF. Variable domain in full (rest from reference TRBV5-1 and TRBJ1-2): KAGVTQTPRYLIKTRGQQVTLSCSPISGHRSVSWYQQTPGQGLQFLFEYFSETQRNKGNFPGRFSGRQFSNSRSEMNVSTLELGDSALYLCASSLAVGTDSYTFGSGTRLTVV.

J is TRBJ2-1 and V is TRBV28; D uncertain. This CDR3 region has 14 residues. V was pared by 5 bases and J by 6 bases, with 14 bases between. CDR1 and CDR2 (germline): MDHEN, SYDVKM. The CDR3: CASSETILGNEQFF. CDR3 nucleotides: TGTGCCAGCAGTGAGACCATCCTCGGCAATGAGCAGTTCTTC.

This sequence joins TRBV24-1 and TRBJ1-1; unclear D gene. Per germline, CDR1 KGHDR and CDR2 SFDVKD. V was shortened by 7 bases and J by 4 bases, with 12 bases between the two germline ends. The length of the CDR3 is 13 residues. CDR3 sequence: CATSPMGGTEAFF. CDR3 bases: TGTGCCACCAGCCCGATGGGAGGCACTGAAGCTTTCTTT.

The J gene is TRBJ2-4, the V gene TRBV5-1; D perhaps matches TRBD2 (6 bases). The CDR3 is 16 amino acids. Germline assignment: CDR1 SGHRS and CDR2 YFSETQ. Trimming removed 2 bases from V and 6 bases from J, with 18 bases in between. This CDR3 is CASSFDPTPSVNIQYF. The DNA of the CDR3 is TGCGCCAGCAGCTTTGATCCCACCCCTAGCGTAAACATTCAGTACTTC. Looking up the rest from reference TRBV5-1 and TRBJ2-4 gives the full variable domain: KAGVTQTPRYLIKTRGQQVTLSCSPISGHRSVSWYQQTPGQGLQFLFEYFSETQRNKGNFPGRFSGRQFSNSRSEMNVSTLELGDSALYLCASSFDPTPSVNIQYFGAGTRLSVL.

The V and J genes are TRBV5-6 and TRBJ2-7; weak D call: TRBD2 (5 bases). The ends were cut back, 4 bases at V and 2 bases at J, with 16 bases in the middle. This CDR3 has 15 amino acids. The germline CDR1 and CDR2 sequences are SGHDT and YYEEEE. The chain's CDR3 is CASSHPREGPYEQYF. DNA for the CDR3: TGTGCCAGCAGCCATCCTCGTGAGGGCCCCTACGAGCAGTACTTC.

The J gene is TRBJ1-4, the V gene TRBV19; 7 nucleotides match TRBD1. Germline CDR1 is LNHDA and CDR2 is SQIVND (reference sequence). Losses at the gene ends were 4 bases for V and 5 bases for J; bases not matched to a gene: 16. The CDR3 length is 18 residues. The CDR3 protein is CASSSPDRMTGGNEKLFF. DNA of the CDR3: TGTGCCAGTAGTAGTCCGGACAGGATGACTGGGGGGAATGAAAAACTGTTTTTT.

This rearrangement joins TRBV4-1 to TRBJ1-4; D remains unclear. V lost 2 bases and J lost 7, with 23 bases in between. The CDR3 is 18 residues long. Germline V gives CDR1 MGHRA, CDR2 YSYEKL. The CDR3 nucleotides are TGCGCCAGCAGCCAATCCGGGTTGCGATCGAGGGAAGGTGAAAAACTGTTTTTT. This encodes CASSQSGLRSREGEKLFF.

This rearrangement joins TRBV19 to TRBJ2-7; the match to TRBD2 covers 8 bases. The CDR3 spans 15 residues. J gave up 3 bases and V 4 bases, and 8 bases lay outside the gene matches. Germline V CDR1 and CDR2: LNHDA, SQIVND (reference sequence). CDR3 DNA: TGTGCCAGTAGTACCTCCGGGACTAGACTCTACGAGCAGTACTTC. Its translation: CASSTSGTRLYEQYF. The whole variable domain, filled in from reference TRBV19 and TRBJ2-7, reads DGGITQSPKYLFRKEGQNVTLSCEQNLNHDAMYWYRQDPGQGLRLIYYSQIVNDFQKGDIAEGYSVSREKKESFPLTVTSAQKNPTAFYLCASSTSGTRLYEQYFGPGTRLTVT.

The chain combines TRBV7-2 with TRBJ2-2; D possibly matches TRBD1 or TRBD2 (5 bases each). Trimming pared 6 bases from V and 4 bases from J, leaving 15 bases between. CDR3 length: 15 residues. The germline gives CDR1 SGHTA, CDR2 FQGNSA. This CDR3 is CASRGPSGSTGELFF. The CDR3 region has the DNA TGTGCCAGCAGGGGACCTTCGGGGAGCACCGGGGAGCTGTTTTTT.